Below, 21 T cell receptor beta chains from the same sample are listed, as sequenced in a study of OX40 agonist ivuxolimab in advanced cancers. The library was made by the immunoSEQ multiplex PCR assay. Here the immuneACCESS table is served through TCRdb, limited to in-frame sequences with V and J called. Missing clones are a known gap in these copies; in checked studies unresolved V genes cover under half, and the rest lacks a known reason. The sample table holds over 95,000 clones, of which roughly 95% were seen once. Together, the top ten hold 2% to 2.5% of the sample. This specimen was CD4+ or CD8+ T cells sorted from blood, taken in a trial of the OX40 agonist ivuxolimab. Receptor source: an adult with an advanced solid tumor such as melanoma, head and neck, liver or kidney cancer.

The V and J genes are TRBV7-9 and TRBJ2-3; D possibly corresponds to TRBD1 (5 bases). The CDR3 totals 15 residues. The germline V gene has CDR1 SEHNR and CDR2 FQNEAQ (reference sequence). Trimming removed 1 base at V and 1 base at J, with 9 bases between. CDR3 sequence reads: CASSLDDSRTDTQYF. The CDR3, as DNA: TGTGCCAGCAGCTTAGACGACAGCCGCACAGATACGCAGTATTTT.

The chain has TRBV29-1 and TRBJ2-7; D uncertain. Germline V gene sequence: CDR1 SQVTM, CDR2 ANQGSEA. The V end was cut by 5 bases, the J end by 5 bases, with 19 bases between. The CDR3 consists of 14 residues. The DNA of the CDR3 is TGCAGCGTTCAGAGCCACCCGGGCATGGACGAGCAGTACTTC. This encodes CSVQSHPGMDEQYF.

The gene calls are TRBV6-1 and TRBJ2-7, with D perhaps TRBD2 (6 bases). V lost 0 bases, J lost 1 base, and 10 bases lay in between. Germline V CDR1 and CDR2: MNHNS, SASEGT. The CDR3 runs 15 residues. This CDR3 reads CASSEAGTLSYEQYF. The DNA for the CDR3 is TGTGCCAGCAGTGAAGCCGGGACTTTATCCTACGAGCAGTACTTC.

The chain employs TRBV7-9 and TRBJ2-7; a possible D gene is TRBD1 (6 bases). Germline CDR1 is SEHNR and CDR2 is FQNEAQ (reference sequence). This CDR3 region has 16 residues. V dropped 1 base and J dropped 4 bases, with 17 bases sitting between them. The CDR3 bases are TGTGCCAGCAGCTTAGTATTAACAGGGACCACTTACGAGCAGTACTTC. This gives the protein CASSLVLTGTTYEQYF. Full variable domain (missing parts from reference TRBV7-9 and TRBJ2-7): DTGVSQNPRHKITKRGQNVTFRCDPISEHNRLYWYRQTLGQGPEFLTYFQNEAQLEKSRLLSDRFSAERPKGSFSTLEIQRTEQGDSAMYLCASSLVLTGTTYEQYFGPGTRLTVT.

CDR3 sequence: CASSLGGLNEQFF. For the CDR3, the DNA is TGTGCCAGCAGCTTAGGGGGGTTGAATGAGCAGTTCTTC. The genes are TRBV7-9 and TRBJ2-1; D is possibly TRBD1 or TRBD2 (5 bases each). The CDR3 runs to 13 residues. Trimming took 1 base from V and 7 from J, leaving 8 bases between them. Looked up from germline, CDR1 is SEHNR and CDR2 is FQNEAQ (reference sequence).

This sequence joins TRBV5-8 and TRBJ1-5; D is unclear. Trimming shortened V by 5 bases and J by 0 bases, and 12 bases separated the two germline ends. Looked up from germline, CDR1 is SGHTS and CDR2 is YDEGEE. CDR3 length: 15 residues. CDR3 in DNA: TGTGCCAGCAGATCGGGCCAATATAGCAATCAGCCCCAGCATTTT. This translates into CASRSGQYSNQPQHF.

Worth noting for this clone: Different DNA sequences within this sample yield the same CDR3. The CDR3 protein is CASSGGDTQYF. The CDR3 DNA reads as TGTGCCAGTAGTGGAGGAGATACGCAGTATTTT. This chain links TRBV19 with TRBJ2-3; possible D gene TRBD2, 5 bases. The CDR3 spans 11 residues. Germline V lookup: CDR1 LNHDA, CDR2 SQIVND (reference sequence). Trimming removed 5 bases from V and 5 bases from J, with 5 bases in between.

The chain carries TRBV19 and TRBJ1-1, with D perhaps TRBD1 (6 bases). With 7 bases removed from V and 3 bases from J, the gap between germline ends came to 18 bases. The CDR3 totals 15 residues. The germline CDR1 and CDR2 sequences are LNHDA and SQIVND (reference sequence). This CDR3 is CASTIGGIGYTEAFF. CDR3 nucleotide sequence: TGTGCCAGTACCATAGGGGGGATCGGGTACACTGAAGCTTTCTTT.

A single count supports this clone. The chain has TRBV28 and TRBJ1-4, with D tentatively TRBD1 (5 bases). V was trimmed by 7 bases and J by 7 bases, leaving 19 bases between them. In germline, CDR1 is MDHEN, CDR2 SYDVKM. The CDR3 has 15 residues. CDR3 nucleotide sequence: TGTGCCAGCACCACGATAGGGGATAGGGGTGAAAAACTGTTTTTT. Its protein product is CASTTIGDRGEKLFF.

This clone was found once. This sequence joins TRBV4-1 and TRBJ2-4; tentatively, D is TRBD2 (5 bases). V shed 1 base and J shed 0 bases, with 7 bases lying between them. CDR3 length: 15 amino acids. Germline assignment: CDR1 MGHRA and CDR2 YSYEKL. The CDR3 reads CASSQGELAKNIQYF. For the CDR3, the DNA is TGCGCCAGCAGCCAAGGGGAGTTAGCCAAAAACATTCAGTACTTC.

V and J are TRBV19 and TRBJ2-7; a weak D match, TRBD2 (5 bases). Germline V gene data show CDR1 as LNHDA and CDR2 as SQIVND (reference sequence). This CDR3 has 15 amino acids. V lost 5 bases and J 6 bases, leaving 20 bases between the germline ends. CDR3 nucleotide sequence: TGTGCCAGTAGTCCTTCACTAGGCCCTGGTAGCGAGCAGTACTTC. This translates into CASSPSLGPGSEQYF.

J is TRBJ2-7 and V is TRBV19; 7 bases map to TRBD2. The CDR3 runs 14 residues. The germline gives CDR1 LNHDA, CDR2 SQIVND (reference sequence). The V gene end was trimmed by 5 bases and the J gene end by 2 bases; junction bases not matched to a gene: 6. Here the CDR3 DNA reads TGTGCCAGTAGTCCCCCCGGGACTACCTACGAGCAGTACTTC. It specifies CASSPPGTTYEQYF.

The chain employs TRBV28 and TRBJ2-1; D unresolved. V shed 5 bases and J shed 4 bases, with 12 bases lying between them. The CDR3 has 14 amino acids. CDR1 and CDR2 from the germline V gene are MDHEN and SYDVKM. CDR3: CASSPRGLYNEQFF. The CDR3 DNA follows: TGTGCCAGCAGTCCCCGAGGATTGTACAATGAGCAGTTCTTC.

The V gene is TRBV7-3, the J gene TRBJ2-1, with D possibly called TRBD1 or TRBD2 (5 bases each). The germline gives CDR1 SGHTA, CDR2 FQGTGA. This CDR3 region has 13 residues. Trimming shortened V by 4 bases and J by 8 bases, and 12 bases separated the two germline ends. Written as DNA, the CDR3 is TGTGCCAGCAGCTCCGAGGGGATTGATGAGCAGTTCTTC. Translation: CASSSEGIDEQFF.

The V and J genes are TRBV7-3 and TRBJ2-7; no firm D call. Germline V gives CDR1 SGHTA, CDR2 FQGTGA. V was cut by 3 bases and J by 2 bases, with 8 bases left in between. There are 13 residues in the CDR3. The CDR3 region has the DNA TGTGCCAGCAGCTTCGCCGGCCCCTACGAGCAGTACTTC. Residues: CASSFAGPYEQYF.

CDR3 DNA sequence: TGTGCCAGCTTCATAGGGGGCAAAAACACTGAAGCTTTCTTT. Encoded protein: CASFIGGKNTEAFF. J is TRBJ1-1 and V is TRBV7-9; 7 bases line up with TRBD1. The CDR3 runs 14 residues. V lost 8 bases and J lost 2; bases outside the gene matches: 8. CDR1 and CDR2 from the germline V gene are SEHNR and FQNEAQ (reference sequence). The full variable domain, completed using reference TRBV7-9 and TRBJ1-1, is DTGVSQNPRHKITKRGQNVTFRCDPISEHNRLYWYRQTLGQGPEFLTYFQNEAQLEKSRLLSDRFSAERPKGSFSTLEIQRTEQGDSAMYLCASFIGGKNTEAFFGQGTRLTVV.

This clone was found a few times. The chain is built from TRBV14 and TRBJ1-1; the D is unclear. Trimming took 4 bases from V and 5 from J, leaving 8 bases between them. The germline V gene encodes CDR1 SGHDN and CDR2 FVKESK. The length of the CDR3 is 12 residues. CDR3 sequence (DNA): TGTGCCAGCAGCCTGGCGGGAACTGAAGCTTTCTTT. Translation: CASSLAGTEAFF.

The sample holds one count of this clone. The chain is built from TRBV9 and TRBJ2-5; TRBD2 is a possible D gene (6 bases). CDR1 is SGDLS and CDR2 is YYNGEE in the germline V gene. Trimming pared 0 bases from V and 5 bases from J, leaving 17 bases between. This CDR3 is built from 16 residues. Written as DNA, the CDR3 is TGTGCCAGCAGCGTAGCCGGGGGTGGAGGATGGGAGACCCAGTACTTC. Translating gives CASSVAGGGGWETQYF.

V and J are TRBV19 and TRBJ2-7; 10 positions match TRBD1. Germline CDR1 and CDR2: LNHDA and SQIVND (reference sequence). V was clipped by 5 bases and J by 6 bases; unmatched bases: 10. The CDR3 loop spans 15 amino acids. The CDR3 DNA is TGTGCCAGTAGTCCCCCCGGGACAGGGGACAGCGAGCAGTACTTC. This gives the protein CASSPPGTGDSEQYF.

The chain recombines TRBV9 with TRBJ1-3; TRBD1 matches 8 bases. Germline CDR1 reads SGDLS; CDR2 reads YYNGEE. J lost 2 bases, V lost 1 base, and 2 bases had no gene match. The CDR3 totals 15 residues. The CDR3 DNA reads as TGTGCCAGCAGCGTACAGACAGGGGCTGGAAACACCATATATTTT. Protein sequence: CASSVQTGAGNTIYF.

The chain links TRBV28 to TRBJ2-1; 11 bases fit TRBD2. Germline V lookup: CDR1 MDHEN, CDR2 SYDVKM. Trimming at V came to 2 bases and at J to 8 bases, leaving 2 bases not matched to a gene. The CDR3 is 14 residues long. The CDR3 loop reads CASSLIAGGDEQFF. CDR3 nucleotide sequence: TGTGCCAGCAGTTTAATAGCGGGAGGGGATGAGCAGTTCTTC.